This T cell receptor beta chain was sequenced in a study of molecular identifiers for immune sequencing clone quantification. Notes on the study in general: Clones exceeding 20 RNA copies carried over 98% of effector molecules but under 1% of naive-cell molecules.

For bulk TCR libraries, previously described methods and listed TCR primers were used. TCRdb recomputed calls from the PCR reads with MiXCR, one row per CDR3 protein. Counted here are several thousand distinct CDR3 sequences, 13% to 15% occurring once; the ten biggest clones make up roughly 1.5%. Concerning this clonotype itself: Its matching antigen is unknown. This is likely a read error, given that the CDR3 carries no conserved phenylalanine or tryptophan at its end.

Based on a CD8+CD4-CCR7+CD45RA+ profile, naive CD8 T cells were sorted. The TCR originated in a human donor in good health. Some libraries in this study had Jurkat cell RNA spiked in. Specimen: naive CD8+ T cells from blood, with Jurkat cell RNA spiked in. Indicated subset: FACS-sorted CD8+CD4-CCR7+CD45RA+ naive T cells.

Here the CDR3 reads CASTPGTGGSYEQYL. CDR3 sequence (DNA): TGTGCCAGTACCCCCGGGACAGGGGGCTCCTACGAGCAGTACCTC. The chain couples TRBV19 to TRBJ2-7; 11 bases fit TRBD1. Germline-derived CDR1 and CDR2 are LNHDA and SQIVND (reference sequence). The CDR3 covers 15 residues. V lost 7 bases to trimming and J lost 0 bases; unmatched junction nucleotides: 5.